Included here is one T cell receptor (beta chain) sequence, with context. Locally advanced or metastatic urothelial carcinoma affected the patients. Each patient supplied 1 to 8 pretreatment and on-treatment samples. The data were produced by immunoSEQ multiplex PCR, yet TCRdb's version contains in-frame clones alone and is incomplete. The sample records about 84,000 clones, approximately 90% being singletons. This entry comes from a study of PD-L1 blockade in urothelial cancer. Study summary: Every 3 weeks, patients received intravenous atezolizumab 1,200 mg, beginning 2014.

In germline, CDR1 is MNHEY, CDR2 SMNVEV (reference sequence). This CDR3 is built from 13 residues. After removal of 5 bases from V and 6 bases from J, the junction contained 5 bases not matched to a gene. The V and J genes are TRBV27 and TRBJ2-7; the match to TRBD1 covers 9 bases. Sequencing used PBMCs, obtained around atezolizumab (anti-PD-L1) treatment. This TCR was sampled from a man aged 55 to 69 with urothelial cancer. The CDR3 bases are TGTGCCAGCAGTCCGGGACAGGGCTCCGAGCAGTACTTC. Its protein product is CASSPGQGSEQYF.